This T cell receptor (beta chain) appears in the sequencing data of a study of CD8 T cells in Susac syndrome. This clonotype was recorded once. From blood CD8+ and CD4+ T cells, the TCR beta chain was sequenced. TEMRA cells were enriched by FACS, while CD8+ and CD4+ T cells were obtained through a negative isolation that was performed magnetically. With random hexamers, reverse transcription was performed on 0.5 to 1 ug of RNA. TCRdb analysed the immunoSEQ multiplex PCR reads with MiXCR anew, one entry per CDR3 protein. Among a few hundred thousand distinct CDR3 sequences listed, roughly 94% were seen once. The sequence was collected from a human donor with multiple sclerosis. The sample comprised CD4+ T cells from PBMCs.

CDR3 loop: CASSEGTVTNEKLFF. The CDR3 DNA sequence: TGTGCCAGCAGCGAGGGGACGGTGACCAATGAAAAACTGTTTTTT. The V and J genes are TRBV9 and TRBJ1-4, with D perhaps matching TRBD1 (5 bases). This CDR3 contains 15 residues. Germline V lookup: CDR1 SGDLS, CDR2 YYNGEE. V lost 3 bases and J lost 5, with 14 bases in between.